A single sample gave rise to the 14 T cell receptor beta chains below, sequenced in a study of CD8 T cells in cerebrospinal fluid in Alzheimer's disease. Using the 10x single-cell sequencing reads, TCRdb records one entry per CDR3 protein without DNA. Its table lists some 1,200 distinct CDR3 sequences. The sequenced sample consisted of cerebrospinal fluid. These receptors all come from a human donor with Alzheimer's disease.

This clonotype shows up as medium-sized by frequency. The CDR3 spells CASSLRGSTDTQYF. The chain employs TRBV7-6 and TRBJ2-3; the D gene TCRdb calls, TRBD1, cannot be checked with no DNA. Per germline, CDR1 SGHVS and CDR2 FNYEAQ. CDR3 length: 14 amino acids.

This clonotype is large (0.1 to 1%) by frequency. The chain links TRBV5-1 to TRBJ2-1; TCRdb selects TRBD2, and the lack of DNA leaves this call unchecked. This CDR3 has 18 residues. Germline V gene sequence: CDR1 SGHRS, CDR2 YFSETQ. This CDR3 is CASSTVGLAGASYNEQFF.

Judged by frequency, this clonotype is medium-sized. V and J are TRBV11-2 and TRBJ2-7; TCRdb's D call, TRBD2, is unchecked because there is no DNA. The CDR3 extends over 16 amino acids. The germline V gene has CDR1 SGHAT and CDR2 FQNNGV. The CDR3 loop is CASSLGGVAGVSEQYF. Supplemented by reference TRBV11-2 and TRBJ2-7, the full variable domain reads EAGVAQSPRYKIIEKRQSVAFWCNPISGHATLYWYQQILGQGPKLLIQFQNNGVVDDSQLPKDRFSAERLKGVDSTLKIQPAKLEDSAVYLCASSLGGVAGVSEQYFGPGTRLTVT.

By frequency, this clonotype is medium-sized. The gene calls are TRBV2 and TRBJ2-5; the D gene TCRdb calls, TRBD2, cannot be checked with no DNA. The CDR3 runs to 13 residues. CDR1 is SNHLY, CDR2 FYNNEI, per germline. This chain's CDR3 is CASTIAGTETQYF.

This clonotype shows up as medium-sized (0.01 to 0.1%) by frequency. This chain links TRBV16 with TRBJ2-7. Germline V gene sequence: CDR1 KGHSY, CDR2 FQNENV. This CDR3 is 14 amino acids long. The CDR3 region is CASSQVRSSYEQYF. Full variable domain (remainder filled in from reference TRBV16 and TRBJ2-7): GEEVAQTPKHLVRGEGQKAKLYCAPIKGHSYVFWYQQVLKNEFKFLISFQNENVFDETGMPKERFSAKCLPNSPCSLEIQATKLEDSAVYFCASSQVRSSYEQYFGPGTRLTVT.

Frequency places this clonotype as large. V usage is TRBV10-3 and J usage is TRBJ2-2; TCRdb calls TRBD1, which cannot be checked without DNA. Germline loops: CDR1 ENHRY, CDR2 SYGVKD. There are 15 residues in the CDR3. CDR3 protein: CAISRDTRGSGELFF.

By frequency, this clonotype is medium-sized (0.01 to 0.1%). Here the CDR3 reads CASSLGGGVNTEAFF. The V gene is TRBV5-1, the J gene TRBJ1-1; absent DNA, TCRdb's TRBD1 call cannot be checked. The CDR3 totals 15 residues. Germline V gene lookup returns CDR1 SGHRS and CDR2 YFSETQ.

This clonotype ranks as medium-sized (0.01 to 0.1%) in terms of frequency. The chain uses TRBV5-6 and TRBJ2-1; TCRdb proposes TRBD2, but this gene call is untestable without DNA. The CDR3 is 15 amino acids. CDR1 SGHDT and CDR2 YYEEEE come from the germline V gene. This chain's CDR3 is CASSLRGRVYNEQFF.

This clonotype is called medium-sized based on its frequency. V gene TRBV3-1 combines with J gene TRBJ1-3; as DNA is missing, the TRBD1 call by TCRdb cannot be tested. CDR3 length: 15 amino acids. CDR1 and CDR2 from the germline V gene are LGHDT and YNNKEL (reference sequence). This CDR3 is CASSQNTGSGNTIYF. Variable domain in full (rest from reference TRBV3-1 and TRBJ1-3): DTAVSQTPKYLVTQMGNDKSIKCEQNLGHDTMYWYKQDSKKFLKIMFSYNNKELIINETVPNRFSPKSPDKAHLNLHINSLELGDSAVYFCASSQNTGSGNTIYFGEGSWLTVV.

This clonotype is identified as large from frequency. This chain links TRBV15 with TRBJ2-5; the D call from TCRdb, TRBD1, cannot be confirmed without DNA. The CDR3 is made up of 15 amino acids. The germline V gene encodes CDR1 LNHNV and CDR2 YYDKDF (reference sequence). The CDR3 sequence is CATSRKQGFLQTQYF.

This clonotype registers medium-sized by frequency. This chain links TRBV7-2 with TRBJ2-5; TCRdb lists TRBD1, though no DNA is available to test this call. This CDR3 is built from 15 residues. Germline V gives CDR1 SGHTA, CDR2 FQGNSA. This CDR3 is CASSEQGQGRETQYF.

This clonotype is labeled medium-sized based on frequency. V gene TRBV10-1 combines with J gene TRBJ2-2; TCRdb picks TRBD2, but there is no DNA to check that call. Germline V gene data show CDR1 as WNHNN and CDR2 as SYGVQD (reference sequence). CDR3 length: 15 amino acids. The CDR3 loop is CASSRLAGDTGELFF.

By frequency, this clonotype is medium-sized (0.01 to 0.1%). CDR3 region: CASSRTGSGNTIYF. This rearrangement joins TRBV12-3 or TRBV12-4 to TRBJ1-3; TCRdb calls TRBD1, which cannot be checked without DNA. This CDR3 has 14 amino acids.

By frequency, this clonotype registers large. The chain is built from TRBV15 and TRBJ2-1; TCRdb designates TRBD2, a call that cannot be tested without DNA. Germline V gene data show CDR1 as LNHNV and CDR2 as YYDKDF (reference sequence). CDR3 size: 13 residues. CDR3 in amino acids: CATSRRELGEQFF. Variable domain in full (rest from reference TRBV15 and TRBJ2-1): DAMVIQNPRYQVTQFGKPVTLSCSQTLNHNVMYWYQQKSSQAPKLLFHYYDKDFNNEADTPDNFQSRRPNTSFCFLDIRSPGLGDTAMYLCATSRRELGEQFFGPGTRLTVL.